The rows below give T cell receptor beta chains drawn from one sample of a study of T cells in Graves' hyperthyroidism and ophthalmopathy. TCRdb re-derived calls from the multiplex PCR reads in MiXCR, one entry per CDR3 protein. The data hold a few hundred thousand distinct CDR3 sequences, with approximately 17% observed a single time. Source material: blood. The receptors here all came from a young man with Graves' ophthalmopathy. CDR3s include the opening cysteine and the closing phenylalanine or tryptophan. Clone size is not always given. Where it is, it says once, few, many or a class for expanded clones.

v_call	j_call	clone_size	cdr3_aa
TRBV19	TRBJ1-1	-	CASSERGRGTEAFF
TRBV12-3/TRBV12-4	TRBJ2-3	many	CASSLSSTDTQYF
TRBV27	TRBJ2-7	many	CASRAGGIGGSYEQYF
TRBV4-1	TRBJ2-5	-	CASSLPSSGQGGETQYF
TRBV27	TRBJ1-2	-	CASSLWGSINYGYTF
TRBV7-9	TRBJ2-3	many	CASSFRQGADTQYF
TRBV6-4	TRBJ2-3	few	CASSESSGGASDTQYF
TRBV5-6	TRBJ2-3	-	CASSLGDRGVGTQYF
TRBV10-3	TRBJ1-2	-	CAISRDRALGYTF
TRBV9	TRBJ1-1	many	CASSVAPQGDTEAFF
TRBV3-1	TRBJ2-1	-	CASSQSGTGEFF
TRBV7-9	TRBJ2-5	many	CASSGGLSRETQYF
TRBV4-1	TRBJ1-6	few	CASSQEGHSNSPLHF
TRBV7-6	TRBJ2-5	-	CASSLVYGGAEETQYF
TRBV5-1	TRBJ1-3	many	CASSLVGNSGNTIYF
TRBV20-1	TRBJ2-2	few	CSARVGAGGVTGELFF
TRBV12-3/TRBV12-4	TRBJ1-1	-	CASSKNRDRGLEAFF
TRBV27	TRBJ2-1	few	CASIPSGGAGVRNEQFF
TRBV7-3	TRBJ1-2	medium-sized	CASSLNSNYGYTF
TRBV6-1	TRBJ2-5	-	CASSEHGTGGETQYF
TRBV28	TRBJ2-1	many	CASSPPVNEQFF
TRBV5-5	TRBJ1-5	many	CASSGTGTNNQPQHF
TRBV12-3/TRBV12-4	TRBJ2-7	-	CASSFGGPAGEQYF
TRBV5-1	TRBJ2-7	-	CASSSKPDRGDAYEQYF
TRBV28	TRBJ2-3	many	CASIRWGSTDTQYF
TRBV20-1	TRBJ2-2	many	CSARAGGLDTGELFF
TRBV4-1	TRBJ2-5	-	CASSRQKETQYF
TRBV15	TRBJ2-1	many	CATSRHDSGGNEQFF
TRBV20-1	TRBJ2-3	many	CSARVGRAPTDTQYF
TRBV20-1	TRBJ2-3	many	CSARGLARGTDTQYF
TRBV11-2	TRBJ2-2	-	CASSDELTGELFF
TRBV28	TRBJ2-3	many	CASSRRDRNTDTQYF
TRBV28	TRBJ1-3	many	CDHRFGSGNTIYF
TRBV18	TRBJ1-1	-	CASSPRDPNTEAFF
TRBV20-1	TRBJ2-2	-	CSSTRGTGELFF
TRBV28	TRBJ1-6	-	CASSLAGGLNSPLHF
TRBV7-3	TRBJ2-3	-	CASSETGTSFRTQYF
TRBV25-1	TRBJ1-1	few	CASSGPGRSTEAFF
TRBV6-1	TRBJ1-2	many	CASSDRGGYGYTF
TRBV2	TRBJ1-6	many	CASSEANSGMGSPLHF
TRBV7-9	TRBJ2-7	few	CASRSGSTYEQYF
TRBV11-2	TRBJ2-7	many	CASSALKVGEQYF
TRBV7-3	TRBJ2-3	few	CASSLGQPGRDTDTQYF
TRBV5-1	TRBJ1-2	many	CASSLAVPATNSGYTF
TRBV24-1	TRBJ2-2	many	CATSGQEMDTGELFF
TRBV12-3/TRBV12-4	TRBJ2-7	many	CASSLTGIREYEQYF
TRBV5-1	TRBJ1-1	many	CASSLFQENTEAFF
TRBV28	TRBJ1-5	-	CASSPGQGAQPQHF
TRBV20-1	TRBJ2-3	once	CSARTSRVLLAAHTDTQYF
TRBV11-2	TRBJ2-6	-	CASSLYRGSGANVLTF
TRBV12-3/TRBV12-4	TRBJ2-7	many	CASSLGGVAYEQYF
TRBV19	TRBJ2-3	-	CASSISPGLAATDTQYF
TRBV25-1	TRBJ2-1	many	CASSRTGSSYNEQFF
TRBV7-2	TRBJ1-2	many	CASSVHRTDNYGYTF
TRBV3-1	TRBJ2-5	many	CASSQRGETQYF